Presented here are 28 T cell receptor beta chains from one specimen sequenced in a study of cytomegalovirus exposure and HLA in healthy donors. PCR primers comprised 60 Vbeta and 13 Jbeta primers. TCRdb's table, derived via immunoSEQ multiplex PCR, lists solely in-frame clones and lacks some. Among fewer than 150,000 clones listed, 70% to 80% were seen once. Sample: PBMCs. These TCRs come from a male donor in good health and CMV-seronegative.

The chain recombines TRBV27 with TRBJ2-2; tentative D call: TRBD1 (6 bases). Germline V gene lookup returns CDR1 MNHEY and CDR2 SMNVEV (reference sequence). Trimming cost V 0 bases and J 4 bases, with 6 bases left between them. The CDR3 has 14 residues. CDR3 coding DNA: TGTGCCAGCAGTTTATCACAGGGCACCGGGGAGCTGTTTTTT. Residues: CASSLSQGTGELFF.

This chain joins TRBV19 and TRBJ1-2, with 7 bases aligning to TRBD1. This CDR3 has 13 amino acids. The V gene's germline CDR1 is LNHDA and CDR2 SQIVND (reference sequence). V trimming: 4 bases; J trimming: 5 bases; junction bases outside the gene matches: 4. DNA of the CDR3: TGTGCCAGTAGTAGAGTACAGGGGTATGGCTACACCTTC. Translating it yields CASSRVQGYGYTF.

This chain links TRBV6-1 with TRBJ1-1; D is uncertain. V was pared by 3 bases and J by 0 bases, with 8 bases between. The length of the CDR3 is 14 residues. The germline V gene encodes CDR1 MNHNS and CDR2 SASEGT. CDR3 amino acids: CASSEARVNTEAFF. CDR3 sequence (DNA): TGTGCCAGCAGTGAGGCCCGGGTGAACACTGAAGCTTTCTTT.

In its sample, this clone was seen once. The gene calls are TRBV6-5 and TRBJ2-3; TRBD1 aligns across 8 bases. The CDR3 consists of 13 residues. Germline V CDR1 and CDR2: MNHEY, SVGAGI. With V trimmed by 6 bases and J by 6 bases, 5 bases remained unmatched. CDR3 sequence reads: CASRGQGMDTQYF. CDR3 nucleotide sequence: TGTGCCAGCAGAGGACAGGGAATGGATACGCAGTATTTT.

This chain connects TRBV5-6 to TRBJ1-2; TRBD1 matches 7 bases. Germline V gene lookup returns CDR1 SGHDT and CDR2 YYEEEE. The CDR3 loop spans 12 amino acids. J gave up 5 bases and V 6 bases, and 4 bases lay outside the gene matches. As DNA, the CDR3 is TGTGCCAGCACCCAACAGGGGTATGGCTACACCTTC. Its translation: CASTQQGYGYTF.

This clone is a singleton in its sample. The chain employs TRBV18 and TRBJ1-2, with TRBD1 as a possible D gene (6 bases). Germline values: CDR1 KGHSH, CDR2 LQKENI. V was trimmed by 3 bases and J by 4 bases, leaving 9 bases between them. CDR3 length equals 13 residues. The CDR3 DNA sequence: TGTGCCAGCTCACCTGCAGGGGCCTATGGCTACACCTTC. This sequence encodes CASSPAGAYGYTF.

This chain links TRBV11-2 with TRBJ2-5; 11 nucleotides match TRBD2. The CDR3 covers 15 residues. The V and J ends lost 5 bases and 2 bases, in that order; junction bases with no gene match: 4. The germline CDR1 and CDR2 sequences are SGHAT and FQNNGV. The CDR3 coding sequence is TGTGCCAGCAGCCCGGGACTAGCGGATCAAGAGACCCAGTACTTC. It codes for CASSPGLADQETQYF.

The chain uses TRBV10-2 and TRBJ2-7; D possibly corresponds to TRBD1 (5 bases). V lost 4 bases and J 2 bases, leaving 9 bases between the germline ends. CDR3 length equals 13 residues. Germline V gene sequence: CDR1 WSHSY, CDR2 SAAADI. CDR3 sequence: CASSVAGTYEQYF. The CDR3, as DNA: TGCGCCAGCAGTGTAGCAGGGACCTACGAGCAGTACTTC.

The V gene is TRBV7-9, the J gene TRBJ1-2, with 7 bases matching TRBD1. Looked up from germline, CDR1 is SEHNR and CDR2 is FQNEAQ (reference sequence). The V gene end was trimmed by 4 bases and the J gene end by 3 bases; junction bases not matched to a gene: 5. This CDR3 contains 14 residues. The CDR3 DNA sequence: TGTGCCAGCAGCTCCTTAGACAGGGACTATGGCTACACCTTC. Its protein is CASSSLDRDYGYTF.

The chain uses TRBV19 and TRBJ1-1; D unresolved. The germline V gene has CDR1 LNHDA and CDR2 SQIVND (reference sequence). Between the trimmed V and J ends, which lost 6 bases and 3 bases, there was a span of 14 bases. This CDR3 has 14 amino acids. CDR3 amino acids: CASSLYFRDTEAFF. DNA of the CDR3: TGTGCCAGTAGCTTATATTTCCGAGACACTGAAGCTTTCTTT.

This chain uses TRBV7-2 with TRBJ2-7; TRBD1 aligns across 7 bases. V shed 5 bases and J 9 bases; nucleotides not matched to a gene: 10. This CDR3 spans 13 amino acids. CDR1 SGHTA and CDR2 FQGNSA come from the germline V gene. The CDR3, as DNA: TGTGCCAGCAGCCGAGGGGGCTCGATGCGGCAGTACTTC. It yields the protein CASSRGGSMRQYF.

The chain links TRBV7-2 to TRBJ1-1; TRBD1 is a possible D gene (6 bases). Germline CDR1 reads SGHTA; CDR2 reads FQGNSA. Trimming removed 6 bases from V and 1 base from J, with 12 bases in between. CDR3 length: 14 amino acids. The DNA for the CDR3 is TGTGCCAGCAGGGAACAGGGTGCGAACACTGAAGCTTTCTTT. Its translation: CASREQGANTEAFF.

The chain has TRBV7-2 and TRBJ1-5, with 12 bases lining up with TRBD1. J lost 7 bases, V lost 5 bases, and 6 bases had no gene match. The CDR3 is 15 residues long. Germline V gene data show CDR1 as SGHTA and CDR2 as FQGNSA. The DNA for the CDR3 is TGTGCCAGCAGCCAGGCCGGGACAGGGGGCCAGCCCCAGCATTTT. It codes for CASSQAGTGGQPQHF. Full variable domain (outside the CDR3, taken from reference TRBV7-2 and TRBJ1-5): GAGVSQSPSNKVTEKGKDVELRCDPISGHTALYWYRQSLGQGLEFLIYFQGNSAPDKSGLPSDRFSAERTGGSVSTLTIQRTQQEDSAVYLCASSQAGTGGQPQHFGDGTRLSIL.

The gene calls are TRBV6-5 and TRBJ2-7, with TRBD1 matching 8 bases. The CDR3 is 15 amino acids. V lost 6 bases and J lost 3; bases outside the gene matches: 10. CDR1 and CDR2 (germline): MNHEY, SVGAGI. The CDR3, as DNA: TGTGCCAGCAGACATGGACAGGGATACCTCTACGAGCAGTACTTC. Amino acids: CASRHGQGYLYEQYF.

This clone was seen more than once but under ten times. The chain employs TRBV9 and TRBJ2-3; TRBD1 aligns across 8 bases. With 4 bases clipped from V and 0 bases from J, the junction kept 7 bases outside the gene matches. The CDR3 runs to 16 residues. CDR1 and CDR2 from the germline V gene are SGDLS and YYNGEE. The CDR3 DNA reads TGTGCCAGCAGCCCCCGGACAGGGCCTAGCACAGATACGCAGTATTTT. Its protein product is CASSPRTGPSTDTQYF.

The chain carries TRBV7-9 and TRBJ1-2; D ambiguous. Per the germline V gene, CDR1 is SEHNR and CDR2 is FQNEAQ (reference sequence). The V end lost 0 bases, the J end lost 4 bases, and 6 bases lay between the germline ends. This CDR3 has 13 amino acids. Here the CDR3 reads CASSLASFYGYTF. For the CDR3, the DNA is TGTGCCAGCAGCTTAGCCAGTTTCTATGGCTACACCTTC. The entire variable domain, with the rest obtained from reference TRBV7-9 and TRBJ1-2, is as follows: DTGVSQNPRHKITKRGQNVTFRCDPISEHNRLYWYRQTLGQGPEFLTYFQNEAQLEKSRLLSDRFSAERPKGSFSTLEIQRTEQGDSAMYLCASSLASFYGYTFGSGTRLTVV.

The chain links TRBV7-9 to TRBJ2-1; D is perhaps TRBD2 (5 bases). The length of the CDR3 is 15 residues. With 5 bases removed from V and 6 bases from J, the gap between germline ends came to 17 bases. Germline values: CDR1 SEHNR, CDR2 FQNEAQ (reference sequence). The CDR3: CASSPAGVAPNEQFF. The CDR3 DNA follows: TGTGCCAGCAGCCCCGCCGGGGTCGCCCCCAATGAGCAGTTCTTC.

The chain recombines TRBV6-1 with TRBJ2-1; 9 bases map to TRBD1. Trimming cost V 8 bases and J 2 bases; bases outside gene matches: 7. The V gene's germline CDR1 is MNHNS and CDR2 SASEGT. This CDR3 region has 15 residues. CDR3 loop: CASLVGTGTYNEQFF. DNA for the CDR3: TGTGCCAGCCTTGTTGGGACAGGGACCTACAATGAGCAGTTCTTC.

CDR3 in amino acids: CASRVYRGSSYEQYF. DNA for the CDR3: TGTGCAAGTCGCGTCTACAGGGGGAGCTCCTACGAGCAGTACTTC. The chain employs TRBV12-2 and TRBJ2-7; no DNA check was done on the table's D call, TRBD1. TRBV12-2 is a pseudogene locus. CDR3 length: 15 amino acids.

The V gene is TRBV30, the J gene TRBJ1-3, with a tentative D call TRBD1 (6 bases). Between the trimmed V and J ends, which lost 2 bases and 9 bases, there was a span of 20 bases. The CDR3 is 15 residues long. CDR1 is GTSNPN and CDR2 is SVGIG in the germline V gene (reference sequence). This CDR3 reads CAWSRGFRGIGTIYF. The DNA of the CDR3 is TGTGCCTGGAGTAGGGGGTTCAGGGGTATAGGCACCATATATTTT. Combining the CDR3 with reference TRBV30 and TRBJ1-3 gives the whole variable domain SQTIHQWPATLVQPVGSPLSLECTVEGTSNPNLYWYRQAAGRGLQLLFYSVGIGQISSEVPQNLSASRPQDRQFILSSKKLLLSDSGFYLCAWSRGFRGIGTIYFGEGSWLTVV.

The V call is TRBV28, the J call TRBJ2-1, with D perhaps matching TRBD1 (7 bases). The CDR3 runs to 16 residues. With 3 bases removed from V and 4 bases from J, the gap between germline ends came to 16 bases. From germline, CDR1 is MDHEN and CDR2 SYDVKM. CDR3 nucleotides: TGTGCCAGCAGTTTCACAGGGGCGGGGATATACAATGAGCAGTTCTTC. Protein sequence: CASSFTGAGIYNEQFF.

The chain uses TRBV6-5 and TRBJ2-2; possibly TRBD2 for D (5 bases). V lost 6 bases, J lost 5 bases, and 13 bases lay in between. Germline V gene lookup returns CDR1 MNHEY and CDR2 SVGAGI. The CDR3 runs to 14 residues. The CDR3 spells CASSPGTGTGELFF. CDR3 in DNA: TGTGCCAGCAGCCCGGGAACTGGGACCGGGGAGCTGTTTTTT.

V and J are TRBV7-8 and TRBJ1-3, with D possibly matching TRBD1 (5 bases). V shed 2 bases and J shed 8 bases, with 10 bases lying between them. Germline assignment: CDR1 SGHVS and CDR2 FQNEAQ. This CDR3 is built from 13 residues. The CDR3 bases are TGTGCCAGCAGCTTAAACGGGGGATACACCATATATTTT. Its protein is CASSLNGGYTIYF. The variable domain in full, with the rest retrieved from reference TRBV7-8 and TRBJ1-3, is GAGVSQSPRYKVAKRGQDVALRCDPISGHVSLFWYQQALGQGPEFLTYFQNEAQLDKSGLPSDRFFAERPEGSVSTLKIQRTQQEDSAVYLCASSLNGGYTIYFGEGSWLTVV.

The chain has TRBV19 and TRBJ1-5; the match to TRBD1 covers 10 bases. The germline gives CDR1 LNHDA, CDR2 SQIVND (reference sequence). V lost 7 bases, J lost 7 bases, and 4 bases stayed unmatched. The CDR3 has 13 residues. CDR3 amino acids: CASKGTGAQPQHF. As DNA, the CDR3 is TGTGCCAGTAAGGGGACAGGGGCCCAGCCCCAGCATTTT.

V usage is TRBV6-6 and J usage is TRBJ2-7, with D tentatively TRBD2 (6 bases). This CDR3 region has 16 residues. Trimming took 0 bases from V and 5 from J, leaving 17 bases between them. CDR1 is MNHNY and CDR2 is SVGAGI in the germline V gene (reference sequence). CDR3 DNA sequence: TGTGCCAGCAGTTACTCCTCCCCGCGGGGCGTCAACGAGCAGTACTTC. Translation gives CASSYSSPRGVNEQYF.

V usage is TRBV11-2 and J usage is TRBJ1-5; 8 positions agree with TRBD1. Germline V CDR1 and CDR2: SGHAT, FQNNGV. CDR3 length: 15 residues. J was trimmed by 1 base and V by 5 bases; bases with no gene match: 4. CDR3 loop: CASSEWTGSNQPQHF. The CDR3 nucleotides are TGTGCCAGCAGCGAATGGACAGGGAGCAATCAGCCCCAGCATTTT.

The V call is TRBV9, the J call TRBJ1-1; 8 bases are shared with TRBD1. V lost 2 bases to trimming and J lost 5 bases; unmatched junction nucleotides: 8. From germline, CDR1 is SGDLS and CDR2 YYNGEE. The CDR3 is 15 amino acids. The CDR3 DNA reads as TGTGCCAGCAGCGTGGGATCCAGGGGGCAGACTGAAGCTTTCTTT. Protein sequence: CASSVGSRGQTEAFF. The entire variable domain, with the rest obtained from reference TRBV9 and TRBJ1-1, is as follows: DSGVTQTPKHLITATGQRVTLRCSPRSGDLSVYWYQQSLDQGLQFLIQYYNGEERAKGNILERFSAQQFPDLHSELNLSSLELGDSALYFCASSVGSRGQTEAFFGQGTRLTVV.

Comments on this clone: Other DNA sequences in the same sample also yield this CDR3. V gene TRBV11-2 combines with J gene TRBJ1-1, with a possible D match to TRBD1 (6 bases). V lost 4 bases and J 1 base, leaving 10 bases between the germline ends. The CDR3 has 14 amino acids. Germline CDR1 is SGHAT and CDR2 is FQNNGV. CDR3 amino acids: CASSSGGSNTEAFF. In DNA form, the CDR3 reads TGTGCCAGCAGCTCGGGGGGCTCGAACACTGAAGCTTTCTTT.